This entry lists 28 T cell receptor beta chains sequenced from one sample in a study of blood T cell repertoires in COVID-19. The method was immunoSEQ multiplex PCR; TCRdb's version includes in-frame clones alone and lacks a portion of them. This repertoire shows under 500,000 clones, around 89% found once; its top ten account for roughly 4.3%. The sample taken for sequencing was peripheral blood. The receptors come from a woman aged 25 to 39 with acute or convalescent COVID-19.

The V call is TRBV24-1, the J call TRBJ2-3; no reliable D call. The germline CDR1 and CDR2 sequences are KGHDR and SFDVKD. V shed 6 bases and J shed 4 bases, with 16 bases lying between them. The CDR3 totals 15 residues. The CDR3 reads CATSTYKFEADTQYF. In nucleotides, the CDR3 is TGTGCCACCAGTACCTACAAATTCGAGGCAGATACGCAGTATTTT.

The V gene is TRBV7-8, the J gene TRBJ2-7, with 16 bases identical to TRBD2. CDR1 is SGHVS, CDR2 FQNEAQ, per germline. V dropped 7 bases and J dropped 7; count of bases not matched to a gene: 4. The CDR3 has 14 amino acids. CDR3 protein: CASTGTSGGVEQYF. The CDR3 DNA sequence: TGTGCCAGCACCGGGACTAGCGGGGGGGTAGAGCAGTACTTC.

This clone has just one count. The chain has TRBV20-1 and TRBJ1-6, with D unclear. Per germline, CDR1 DFQATT and CDR2 SNEGSKA (reference sequence). The CDR3 totals 10 residues. V gave up 4 bases and J gave up 15 bases, with 10 bases separating them. The CDR3 region has the DNA TGCAGTGCTATTCGGTCTGTCCTCCACTTT. Amino acids: CSAIRSVLHF.

Only one count was recorded for this clone. The chain uses TRBV15 and TRBJ2-3; D perhaps matches TRBD2 (5 bases). Germline CDR1 is LNHNV and CDR2 is YYDKDF (reference sequence). The V end lost 4 bases, the J end lost 4 bases, and 12 bases lay between the germline ends. This CDR3 region has 14 residues. This CDR3 is CATSNPGVPDTQYF. The CDR3 DNA follows: TGTGCCACCAGCAATCCCGGGGTCCCAGATACGCAGTATTTT.

V is TRBV6-5 and J is TRBJ1-1; the match to TRBD1 covers 12 bases. CDR3 length: 15 residues. Germline V lookup: CDR1 MNHEY, CDR2 SVGAGI. V lost 6 bases to trimming and J lost 4 bases; unmatched junction nucleotides: 6. Written as DNA, the CDR3 is TGTGCCAGCAGGGGGGACAGGGGGCGCTTCACTGAAGCTTTCTTT. Its translation is CASRGDRGRFTEAFF.

The chain is built from TRBV24-1 and TRBJ2-2, with D possibly TRBD2 on 6 matching bases. The V end lost 1 base, the J end lost 6 bases, and 14 bases lay between the germline ends. This CDR3 spans 16 amino acids. The germline V gene encodes CDR1 KGHDR and CDR2 SFDVKD. CDR3: CATSDFGGLRAGELFF. The DNA for the CDR3 is TGTGCCACCAGTGATTTCGGAGGGCTGAGGGCCGGGGAGCTGTTTTTT.

The rearrangement joins TRBV6-1 to TRBJ1-5; no clear D. The CDR3 is made up of 15 amino acids. Trimming took 0 bases from V and 4 from J, leaving 10 bases between them. Germline V gene sequence: CDR1 MNHNS, CDR2 SASEGT. The DNA of the CDR3 is TGTGCCAGCAGTGAAGCGCTTCGCAGTAATCAGCCCCAGCATTTT. Its protein is CASSEALRSNQPQHF.

The V call is TRBV4-1, the J call TRBJ1-1; D call uncertain. V lost 1 base to trimming and J lost 3 bases, with 9 bases between them. CDR1 MGHRA and CDR2 YSYEKL come from the germline V gene. The CDR3 contains 14 residues. CDR3 loop: CASSQGVRDTEAFF. CDR3 nucleotides: TGCGCCAGCAGCCAAGGAGTCCGCGACACTGAAGCTTTCTTT.

The chain has TRBV6-5 and TRBJ2-2; D gene ambiguous. Germline V gene data show CDR1 as MNHEY and CDR2 as SVGAGI. V lost 0 bases to trimming and J lost 6 bases, with 11 bases between them. The CDR3 loop spans 15 amino acids. As DNA, the CDR3 is TGTGCCAGCAGTTACTCGCCCGGGTACTCCGGGGAGCTGTTTTTT. Residues: CASSYSPGYSGELFF.

The rearrangement uses TRBV2 and TRBJ2-1, with D possibly being TRBD2 (7 bases). The CDR3 is 17 amino acids. Trimming took off 2 bases at V and 8 bases at J, with 22 bases between the two ends. Looked up from germline, CDR1 is SNHLY and CDR2 is FYNNEI. The CDR3: CASSETFVGGGLHEQFF. As DNA, the CDR3 is TGTGCCAGCAGTGAAACCTTCGTGGGGGGGGGCCTTCATGAGCAGTTCTTC.

This clone has a single count. The rearrangement uses TRBV30 and TRBJ2-3; 9 bases are shared with TRBD2. The CDR3 runs 16 residues. V lost 1 base and J lost 1; bases outside the gene matches: 6. CDR1 is GTSNPN and CDR2 is SVGIG in the germline V gene (reference sequence). The DNA of the CDR3 is TGTGCCTGGAGTGGGTTAGCGGGGGCGCGCACAGATACGCAGTATTTT. Protein: CAWSGLAGARTDTQYF.

This clone was found once. This sequence joins TRBV3-1 (or the pseudogene TRBV3-2) and TRBJ1-5; TRBD1 agrees at 7 bases. The CDR3 contains 15 residues. J was trimmed by 2 bases and V by 4 bases; bases with no gene match: 5. Germline V gene data show CDR1 as LGHDT and CDR2 as YNNKEL (reference sequence). The DNA of the CDR3 is TGTGCCAGCAGCCCAGGGGGGATGGGCAATCAGCCCCAGCATTTT. This encodes CASSPGGMGNQPQHF.

V and J are TRBV6-5 and TRBJ2-6; D call uncertain. The V gene's germline CDR1 is MNHEY and CDR2 SVGAGI. The CDR3 is 15 residues long. The V end was cut by 8 bases, the J end by 0 bases, with 11 bases between. This chain's CDR3 is CASSMSHSGANVLTF. In nucleotides, the CDR3 is TGTGCCAGCTCCATGAGCCACTCTGGGGCCAACGTCCTGACTTTC.

V is TRBV4-1 and J is TRBJ1-5, with 7 bases aligning to TRBD1. The CDR3 runs 16 residues. Germline V gene sequence: CDR1 MGHRA, CDR2 YSYEKL. V trimming: 1 base; J trimming: 4 bases; junction bases outside the gene matches: 7. The DNA of the CDR3 is TGCGCCAGCAGCCAAGGACAGGGTCTAGGAAATCAGCCCCAGCATTTT. Its protein product is CASSQGQGLGNQPQHF.

The rearrangement joins TRBV11-2 to TRBJ2-1; tentative D call: TRBD2 (5 bases). The CDR3 has 16 residues. V lost 6 bases and J 5 bases, leaving 20 bases between the germline ends. The V gene's germline CDR1 is SGHAT and CDR2 FQNNGV. The CDR3 is CASSNAGGVPDNEQFF. DNA for the CDR3: TGTGCCAGCAGTAATGCGGGTGGGGTCCCCGACAATGAGCAGTTCTTC.

Only one count was recorded for this clone. The chain's CDR3 is CASSFYEKLFF. In nucleotides, the CDR3 is TGTGCCAGCAGTTTCTATGAAAAACTGTTTTTT. The J gene is TRBJ1-4, the V gene TRBV12-3 or TRBV12-4; D not resolved. The CDR3 runs 11 residues. V was clipped by 3 bases and J by 6 bases, with 2 bases between them.

In its sample, this clone was seen a few times. The genes are TRBV19 and TRBJ1-5; 7 bases align to TRBD1. From germline, CDR1 is LNHDA and CDR2 SQIVND (reference sequence). Trimming at V came to 6 bases and at J to 1 base, leaving 6 bases not matched to a gene. The CDR3 totals 15 residues. The CDR3 here is CASRQDRASNQPQHF. In DNA form, the CDR3 reads TGTGCCAGTAGGCAAGACAGGGCGAGCAATCAGCCCCAGCATTTT.

V and J are TRBV5-1 and TRBJ2-2; D may be TRBD2 (6 bases). The CDR3 runs to 17 residues. Germline assignment: CDR1 SGHRS and CDR2 YFSETQ. Trimming took 4 bases from V and 6 from J, leaving 22 bases between them. CDR3 nucleotide sequence: TGCGCCAGCAGCCCGGTAGTGGCTCCCGGGGGAGCCGGGGAGCTGTTTTTT. Residues: CASSPVVAPGGAGELFF.

V usage is TRBV3-1 (or the pseudogene TRBV3-2) and J usage is TRBJ1-6; weak D call: TRBD1 (5 bases). Between the trimmed V and J ends, which lost 3 bases and 11 bases, there was a span of 11 bases. Germline lookup yields CDR1 LGHDT and CDR2 YNNKEL (reference sequence). The CDR3 is made up of 13 amino acids. DNA of the CDR3: TGTGCCAGCAGCCAGGGGACTGCGACACCCCTCCACTTT. It specifies CASSQGTATPLHF.

This chain connects TRBV9 to TRBJ2-1; tentative D call: TRBD2 (6 bases). The germline CDR1 and CDR2 sequences are SGDLS and YYNGEE. Trimming stripped 3 bases from V and 5 bases from J, with 18 bases between. There are 16 residues in the CDR3. The CDR3 sequence is CASSGTAGRPDNEQFF. The DNA of the CDR3 is TGTGCCAGCAGCGGGACTGCGGGGAGACCAGACAATGAGCAGTTCTTC.

J is TRBJ2-3 and V is TRBV9; a possible D gene is TRBD2 (6 bases). Germline lookup yields CDR1 SGDLS and CDR2 YYNGEE. CDR3 length equals 15 residues. V was cut by 4 bases and J by 6 bases, with 18 bases left in between. Written as DNA, the CDR3 is TGTGCCAGCAGCCTTTCTGACACACGGGGGGATACGCAGTATTTT. Encoded protein: CASSLSDTRGDTQYF.

V and J are TRBV20-1 and TRBJ2-7, with 10 positions matching TRBD1. CDR3 length: 13 residues. CDR1 and CDR2 (germline): DFQATT, SNEGSKA (reference sequence). The V and J ends lost 3 bases and 4 bases, in that order; junction bases with no gene match: 3. The chain's CDR3 is CSASRDRGYEQYF. The CDR3, as DNA: TGCAGTGCTAGTCGGGACAGGGGTTACGAGCAGTACTTC.

V gene TRBV5-1 combines with J gene TRBJ2-3, with D possibly being TRBD2 (6 bases). V was clipped by 4 bases and J by 0 bases, with 15 bases between them. CDR3 length: 16 residues. Germline CDR1 reads SGHRS; CDR2 reads YFSETQ. The CDR3 region is CASSRTTTFSTDTQYF. CDR3 sequence (DNA): TGCGCCAGCAGCCGGACTACCACTTTTAGCACAGATACGCAGTATTTT.

The V gene is TRBV27, the J gene TRBJ1-3, with 8 positions matching TRBD1. This CDR3 spans 14 amino acids. CDR1 is MNHEY, CDR2 SMNVEV, per germline (reference sequence). Germline trimming cut 2 bases from V and 8 bases from J; bases unmatched to any gene: 5. This chain's CDR3 is CASSLIAGGHTIYF. The CDR3, as DNA: TGTGCCAGCAGTTTAATCGCAGGGGGCCACACCATATATTTT.

The chain has TRBV5-1 and TRBJ2-7; TRBD1 agrees at 7 bases. Germline V gene sequence: CDR1 SGHRS, CDR2 YFSETQ. After removal of 4 bases from V and 5 bases from J, the junction contained 9 bases not matched to a gene. CDR3 size: 14 residues. CDR3 in amino acids: CASSLRQGGHEQYF. CDR3 nucleotides: TGCGCCAGCAGCCTTCGACAGGGTGGGCACGAGCAGTACTTC. The whole variable domain, remainder taken from reference TRBV5-1 and TRBJ2-7, is KAGVTQTPRYLIKTRGQQVTLSCSPISGHRSVSWYQQTPGQGLQFLFEYFSETQRNKGNFPGRFSGRQFSNSRSEMNVSTLELGDSALYLCASSLRQGGHEQYFGPGTRLTVT.

This sequence joins TRBV4-1 and TRBJ2-1; the D gene is possibly TRBD2 (6 bases). Germline CDR1 MGHRA, CDR2 YSYEKL. The CDR3 sequence is 17 residues long. V lost 0 bases to trimming and J lost 7 bases, with 19 bases between them. The CDR3 DNA reads as TGCGCCAGCAGCCAAGAGATCCACCAAGCGGGTCTTAATGAGCAGTTCTTC. The encoded protein is CASSQEIHQAGLNEQFF.

V usage is TRBV5-4 and J usage is TRBJ2-7; D gene ambiguous. Looked up from germline, CDR1 is SGHNT and CDR2 is YYREEE (reference sequence). The ends were cut back, 0 bases at V and 2 bases at J, with 9 bases in the middle. This CDR3 is built from 14 residues. The CDR3 sequence is CASSLGQDTYEQYF. The CDR3 region has the DNA TGTGCCAGCAGCTTGGGTCAGGATACCTACGAGCAGTACTTC.

The J gene is TRBJ1-4, the V gene TRBV28, with D uncertain. V was clipped by 2 bases and J by 7 bases, with 2 bases between them. This CDR3 has 11 residues. Germline V lookup: CDR1 MDHEN, CDR2 SYDVKM. The CDR3: CASSLREKLFF. The CDR3 DNA sequence: TGTGCCAGCAGTTTACGTGAAAAACTGTTTTTT.